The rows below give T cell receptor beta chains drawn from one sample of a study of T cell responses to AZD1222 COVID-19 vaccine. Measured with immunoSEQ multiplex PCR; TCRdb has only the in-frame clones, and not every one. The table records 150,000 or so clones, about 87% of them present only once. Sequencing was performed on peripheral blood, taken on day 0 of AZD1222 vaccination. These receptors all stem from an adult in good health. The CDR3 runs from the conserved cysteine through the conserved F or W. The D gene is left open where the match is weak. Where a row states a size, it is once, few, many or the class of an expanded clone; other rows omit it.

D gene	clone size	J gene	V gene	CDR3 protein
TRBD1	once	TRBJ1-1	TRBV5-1	CASSALASGTVNTEAFF
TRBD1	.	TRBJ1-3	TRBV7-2	CASSFGTAWSSGNTIYF
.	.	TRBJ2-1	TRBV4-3	CASSQVFSGNMYNEQFF
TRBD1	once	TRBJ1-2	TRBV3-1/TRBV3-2	CASSHVGQGAGYTF
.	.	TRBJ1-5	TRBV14	CASSPPTADSNQPQHF
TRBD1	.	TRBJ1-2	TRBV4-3	CASSQEPGQGPYGYTF
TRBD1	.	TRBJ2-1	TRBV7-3	CASSLGTAEQFF
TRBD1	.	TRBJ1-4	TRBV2	CASSGGTGRAGEKLFF
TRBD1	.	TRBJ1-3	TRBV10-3	CATTGQTSGNTIYF
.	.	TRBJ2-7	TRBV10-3	CAISDTQGYEQYF
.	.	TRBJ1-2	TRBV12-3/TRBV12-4	CASSQTPNYGYTF
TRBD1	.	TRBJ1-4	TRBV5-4	CASSSTGGGEKLFF
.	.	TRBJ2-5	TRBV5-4	CASSLQGRKETQYF
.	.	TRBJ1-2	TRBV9	CASSGASGYTF
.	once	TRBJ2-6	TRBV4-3	CASSQEYTASSGANVLTF
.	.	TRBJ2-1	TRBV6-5	CASRKRGPYNEQFF
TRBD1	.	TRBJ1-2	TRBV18	CASSPAGQGEGGYTF
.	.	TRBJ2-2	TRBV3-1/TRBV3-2	CASSQGFGGNGELFF
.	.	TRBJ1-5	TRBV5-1	CASSLDGEPQHF
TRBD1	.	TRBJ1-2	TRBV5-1	CASSLQGGMPYGYTF
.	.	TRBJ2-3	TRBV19	CASTPPLGNTQYF
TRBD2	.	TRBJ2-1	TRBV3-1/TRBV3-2	CASSQDAGGHNEQFF
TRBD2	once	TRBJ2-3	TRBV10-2	CASSLAGSTDTQYF
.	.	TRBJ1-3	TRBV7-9	CASSRNLLGANSGNTIYF
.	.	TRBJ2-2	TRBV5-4	CASSFDERNTGELFF
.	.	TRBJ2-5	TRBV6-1	CASSEADHGTQYF
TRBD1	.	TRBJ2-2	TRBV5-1	CASSGTGGRTGELFF
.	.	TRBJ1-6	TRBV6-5	CASSSRLGAYNSPLHF
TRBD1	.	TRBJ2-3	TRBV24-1	CATSDVTGATDTQYF
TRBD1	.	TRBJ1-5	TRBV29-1	CSVTGGGQPQHF
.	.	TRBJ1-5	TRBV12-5	CASGPGSNQPQHF
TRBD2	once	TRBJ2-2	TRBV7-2	CASSLQPRGSSGELFF
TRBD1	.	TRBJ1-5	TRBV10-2	CASSDYRDSQPQHF
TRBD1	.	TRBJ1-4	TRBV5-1	CASSSLPGQVEKLFF
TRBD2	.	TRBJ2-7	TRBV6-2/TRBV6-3	CASSYGRGVTYEQYF
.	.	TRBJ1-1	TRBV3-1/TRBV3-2	CASSQLVGEAFF
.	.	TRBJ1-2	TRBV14	CASSQDLLGQGYTF
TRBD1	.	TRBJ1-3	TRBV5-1	CASSPDRAPGNTIYF
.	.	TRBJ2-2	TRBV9	CASSPQQGNTGELFF
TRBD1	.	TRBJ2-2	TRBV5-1	CASSPTGLGTGELFF
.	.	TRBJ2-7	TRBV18	CASSPGRSYEQYF
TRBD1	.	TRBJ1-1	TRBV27	CASSFDRGNTEAFF
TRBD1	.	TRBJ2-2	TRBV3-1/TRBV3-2	CASSPGQGAGELFF
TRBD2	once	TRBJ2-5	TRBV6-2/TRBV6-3	CASSPKGLSETQYF
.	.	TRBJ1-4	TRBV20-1	CSASTDSNEKLFF
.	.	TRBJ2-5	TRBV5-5	CASSLGGPTQETQYF
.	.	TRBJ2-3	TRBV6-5	CASRKSYHTDTQYF
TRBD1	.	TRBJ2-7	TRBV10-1	CASSEGTGPYEQYF
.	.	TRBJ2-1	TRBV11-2	CASSLDRGGRNEQFF
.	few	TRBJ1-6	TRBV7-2	CASSLDGAPLHF
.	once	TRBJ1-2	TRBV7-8	CASRHLQGTLGGYTF
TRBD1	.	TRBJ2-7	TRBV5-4	CASSAPGQLYEQYF
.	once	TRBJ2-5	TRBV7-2	CASSLVASTGTQYF
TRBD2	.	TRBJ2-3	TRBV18	CASSQSGGAGTQYF